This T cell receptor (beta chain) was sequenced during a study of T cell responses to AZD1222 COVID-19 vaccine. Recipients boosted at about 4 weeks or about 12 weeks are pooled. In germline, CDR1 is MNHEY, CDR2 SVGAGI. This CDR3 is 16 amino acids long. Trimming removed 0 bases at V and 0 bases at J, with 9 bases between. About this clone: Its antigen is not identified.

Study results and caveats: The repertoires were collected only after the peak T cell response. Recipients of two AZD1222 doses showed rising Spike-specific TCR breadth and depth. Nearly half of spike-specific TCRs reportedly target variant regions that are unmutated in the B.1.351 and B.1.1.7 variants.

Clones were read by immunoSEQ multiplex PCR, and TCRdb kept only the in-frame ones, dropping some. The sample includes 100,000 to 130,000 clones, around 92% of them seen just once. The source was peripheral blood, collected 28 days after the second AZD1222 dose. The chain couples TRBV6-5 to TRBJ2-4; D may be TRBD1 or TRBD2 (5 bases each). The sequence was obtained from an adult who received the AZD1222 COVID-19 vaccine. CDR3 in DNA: TGTGCCAGCAGTTACTCATGGGACCTAGCCAAAAACATTCAGTACTTC. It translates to CASSYSWDLAKNIQYF.